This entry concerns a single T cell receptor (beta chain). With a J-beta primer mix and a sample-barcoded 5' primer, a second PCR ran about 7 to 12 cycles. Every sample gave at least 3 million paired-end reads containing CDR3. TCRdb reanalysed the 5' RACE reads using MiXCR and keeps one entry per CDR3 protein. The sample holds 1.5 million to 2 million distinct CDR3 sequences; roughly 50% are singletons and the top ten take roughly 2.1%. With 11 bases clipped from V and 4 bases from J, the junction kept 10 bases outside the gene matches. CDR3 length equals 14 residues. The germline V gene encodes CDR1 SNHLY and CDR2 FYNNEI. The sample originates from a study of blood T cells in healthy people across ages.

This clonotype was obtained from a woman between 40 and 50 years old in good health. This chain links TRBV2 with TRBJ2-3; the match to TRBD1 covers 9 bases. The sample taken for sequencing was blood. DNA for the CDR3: TGTGCCGGGCCACAGGGGGCTTCTTCAGATACGCAGTATTTT. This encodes CAGPQGASSDTQYF.